Below are 13 T cell receptor beta chains sequenced from a single sample in a study of blood T cells in healthy people across ages. PCR was performed a second time for about 6 to 12 cycles using a sample-barcoded 5' primer and a J-beta primer mix. TCRdb reprocessed the 5' RACE reads with MiXCR, giving one entry per CDR3 protein. The table lists almost 800,000 distinct CDR3 sequences, 55% to 75% of them singletons. Sequencing was done on a sample of blood. All receptors come from a man aged 25-45 years in good health.

This chain links TRBV18 with TRBJ1-2; D gene unclear. Germline loops: CDR1 KGHSH, CDR2 LQKENI. V was pared by 0 bases and J by 6 bases, with 11 bases between. The CDR3 contains 14 residues. The chain's CDR3 is CASSPPLGRDGYTF. CDR3 DNA sequence: TGTGCCAGCTCACCACCGCTGGGGAGGGATGGCTACACCTTC.

Concerning this clonotype: A read error may account for a junction end that differs from germline. The CDR3 DNA reads as TGCAGTGCTAGAGATGGGCTGAACCCTGAAGCTTTCTTT. Residues: CSARDGLNPEAFF. The rearrangement uses TRBV20-1 and TRBJ1-1; no clear D. The germline CDR1 and CDR2 sequences are DFQATT and SNEGSKA (reference sequence). This CDR3 region has 13 residues.

The genes are TRBV27 and TRBJ2-5; the D call may be TRBD1 or TRBD2 (5 bases each). TRBJ2-7 explains the end of the DNA better; the J call may be wrong. This CDR3 spans 13 amino acids. Looked up from germline, CDR1 is MNHEY and CDR2 is SMNVEV (reference sequence). For the CDR3, the DNA is TGTGCCAGCATCCCTCGGGACCTATACGAGCAGTACTTC. Residues: CASIPRDLYEQYF.

The sample holds one count of this clonotype. This chain uses TRBV5-1 with TRBJ2-5; 10 bases match TRBD2. This CDR3 spans 16 amino acids. Germline V gene data show CDR1 as SGHRS and CDR2 as YFSETQ. V lost 0 bases, J lost 5 bases, and 7 bases stayed unmatched. The CDR3, as DNA: TGCGCCAGCAGCTTGGCCGCTAGCGGGAGAGGGGAGACCCAGTACTTC. It translates to CASSLAASGRGETQYF.

The V and J genes are TRBV4-2 and TRBJ2-1; D could derive from TRBD1 or TRBD2 (5 bases each). Germline CDR1 and CDR2: LGHNA and YNFKEQ. With 0 bases removed from V and 0 bases from J, the gap between germline ends came to 12 bases. This CDR3 region has 17 residues. The CDR3 DNA reads TGTGCCAGCAGCCAAGAGGATCGGGGCAGCTCCTACAATGAGCAGTTCTTC. Protein: CASSQEDRGSSYNEQFF.

The chain has TRBV20-1 and TRBJ2-7; 9 bases are a match to TRBD2. The germline V gene encodes CDR1 DFQATT and CDR2 SNEGSKA (reference sequence). The CDR3 runs to 15 residues. Unmatched junction bases numbered 19, after V lost 6 bases and J lost 10 bases. The CDR3 DNA reads TGCAGTGCCCGCCCCGCAGCGGGAGGTTTCTCCCACCAGTACTTC. Its protein is CSARPAAGGFSHQYF.

This rearrangement joins TRBV3-1 to TRBJ1-3, with D unresolved. Germline-derived CDR1 and CDR2 are LGHDT and YNNKEL (reference sequence). The CDR3 contains 14 residues. V gave up 6 bases and J gave up 2 bases, with 11 bases separating them. CDR3 sequence (DNA): TGTGCCAGCAGGCCCGCAGTCGCTGGAAACACCATATATTTT. Translation: CASRPAVAGNTIYF.

This chain links TRBV11-2 with TRBJ2-3, with 11 bases identical to TRBD2. Germline-derived CDR1 and CDR2 are SGHAT and FQNNGV. The V segment lost 5 bases and the J segment 5 bases; nucleotides outside the gene matches: 6. CDR3 length equals 15 residues. The CDR3 nucleotides read TGTGCCAGCAGCCATGTAGCGGGAGGGGAAGATACGCAGTATTTT. The encoded protein is CASSHVAGGEDTQYF.

For this clonotype: The junction and the germline gene differ at one end; a read error may be behind it. This chain connects TRBV28 to TRBJ2-7, with D unclear. The J call may be in error: the DNA end matches TRBJ2-4 better. The germline CDR1 and CDR2 sequences are MDHEN and SYDVKM. The CDR3 is 14 residues long. The CDR3 DNA reads TGTGCCCGCAGTCCAACACGGTTGGGTGACATTCAGTACTTC. Protein: CARSPTRLGDIQYF.

This sequence joins TRBV5-1 and TRBJ2-3, with 7 bases identical to TRBD2. The CDR3 contains 11 residues. The ends lost 7 bases at V and 12 bases at J; junction bases unmatched: 8. Germline CDR1 reads SGHRS; CDR2 reads YFSETQ. Here the CDR3 DNA reads TGCGCCAGCGGGGACTACACAGCCCAGTATTTT. Protein sequence: CASGDYTAQYF.

This clonotype was detected ten times or more. J is TRBJ2-3 and V is TRBV6-1, with D possibly being TRBD1 or TRBD2 (6 bases each). The V and J ends lost 8 bases and 3 bases respectively, with 12 bases between them. There are 13 residues in the CDR3. CDR1 and CDR2 from the germline V gene are MNHNS and SASEGT. CDR3 residues: CASLPGATDTQYF. CDR3 nucleotides: TGTGCCAGCCTTCCGGGGGCAACAGATACGCAGTATTTT.

This clonotype was recorded a few times. Here the CDR3 reads CASSSVGVYGYTF. The CDR3 DNA reads TGTGCCAGCAGTTCCGTAGGGGTCTATGGCTACACCTTC. The rearrangement joins TRBV12-3 or TRBV12-4 to TRBJ1-2; TRBD1 is a possible D gene (5 bases). CDR3 length: 13 amino acids. V was cut by 4 bases and J by 4 bases, with 10 bases left in between.

The chain is built from TRBV12-3 or TRBV12-4 and TRBJ1-2; D might be TRBD1 (5 bases). The CDR3 has 12 amino acids. The ends were cut back, 3 bases at V and 8 bases at J, with 10 bases in the middle. This CDR3 is CASSLAHRGYTF. DNA of the CDR3: TGTGCCAGCAGTTTGGCTCACAGGGGCTACACCTTC.